The rows below give T cell receptor beta chains drawn from one sample of a study of blood T cell repertoires in COVID-19. TCRdb's copy holds only in-frame clones and misses some; the assay was immunoSEQ multiplex PCR. This table has about 190,000 clones, approximately 81% appearing once. Source material: peripheral blood. The receptors here all came from a human donor in a cohort sampled during active COVID-19. CDR3s include the opening cysteine and the closing phenylalanine or tryptophan. The D gene is left open where the match is weak. For some rows the clone size is stated as once, few or many, or as a class when expanded; others skip it.

J gene	clone size	D gene	V gene	CDR3 protein	CDR3 DNA
TRBJ2-5	.	.	TRBV9	CASSVSPQETQYF	TGTGCCAGCAGCGTAAGCCCACAAGAGACCCAGTACTTC
TRBJ2-3	.	TRBD2	TRBV5-1	CASSLGLAGGYTDTQYF	TGCGCCAGCAGCTTGGGGCTAGCGGGAGGATACACAGATACGCAGTATTTT
TRBJ1-1	.	.	TRBV5-1	CASGEYPNTEAFF	TGCGCCAGCGGGGAGTACCCGAACACTGAAGCTTTCTTT
TRBJ2-7	.	.	TRBV29-1	CSVVAGDTTYEQYF	TGCAGCGTTGTCGCGGGGGACACCACTTACGAGCAGTACTTC
TRBJ1-6	.	.	TRBV30	CAWSLDRTLHF	TGTGCCTGGAGCCTCGACAGGACCCTCCACTTT
TRBJ2-3	.	TRBD2	TRBV19	CASSAWTSGGANTQYF	TGTGCCAGTAGTGCCTGGACTAGCGGGGGGGCGAATACGCAGTATTTT
TRBJ2-5	.	TRBD1	TRBV3-1/TRBV3-2	CASSQAVNRGIGETQYF	TGTGCCAGCAGCCAAGCAGTAAACAGGGGAATTGGAGAGACCCAGTACTTC
TRBJ2-3	.	TRBD2	TRBV2	CASRLAGSTDTQYF	TGTGCCAGCAGACTAGCGGGGTCAACAGATACGCAGTATTTT
TRBJ2-1	.	TRBD2	TRBV9	CASSVTLAGYNEQFF	TGTGCCAGCAGCGTGACACTAGCGGGCTACAATGAGCAGTTCTTC
TRBJ1-2	.	TRBD1	TRBV2	CASRPSGGRGYGYTF	TGTGCCAGCAGACCGTCAGGGGGCCGCGGCTATGGCTACACCTTC
TRBJ2-1	.	TRBD1	TRBV7-8	CASSRTGLGYNEQFF	TGTGCCAGCAGCCGGACAGGGCTTGGGTACAATGAGCAGTTCTTC
TRBJ2-5	.	TRBD1	TRBV5-3	CARSRDRGLWAQKRMAQYF	TGTGCCAGAAGCAGGGACAGGGGGCTTTGGGCCCAGAAAAGAATGGCCCAGTACTTC
TRBJ2-1	once	TRBD2	TRBV24-1	CATGGLAGAGSYNEQFF	TGTGCCACCGGGGGACTAGCGGGGGCCGGCTCCTACAATGAGCAGTTCTTC
TRBJ2-7	.	TRBD1	TRBV6-5	CASSRDRESYEQYF	TGTGCCAGCAGTCGGGACAGGGAATCCTACGAGCAGTACTTC
TRBJ2-7	.	.	TRBV27	CASTSQTSREQYF	TGTGCCAGCACCTCCCAGACTTCCCGCGAGCAGTACTTC
TRBJ2-3	.	TRBD2	TRBV6-2/TRBV6-3	CASSSTPGLAEDTQYF	TGTGCCAGCAGCAGCACTCCCGGACTAGCGGAAGATACGCAGTATTTT
TRBJ2-5	.	TRBD2	TRBV6-6	CASSVSGRQETQYF	TGTGCCAGCAGTGTTAGCGGGCGGCAAGAGACCCAGTACTTC
TRBJ1-1	.	.	TRBV6-5	CASRDGTNTEAFF	TGTGCCAGCAGGGACGGGACTAACACTGAAGCTTTCTTT
TRBJ2-2	.	TRBD2	TRBV7-8	CASSLLLAGTNTGELFF	TGTGCCAGCAGCTTATTACTAGCGGGGACGAACACCGGGGAGCTGTTTTTT
TRBJ2-1	.	TRBD2	TRBV5-1	CASTTRAGGYNEQFF	TGCGCCAGCACCACTCGAGCGGGAGGGTACAATGAGCAGTTCTTC
TRBJ2-1	.	TRBD2	TRBV28	CASSFPQASGSFRNEQFF	TGTGCCAGCAGTTTCCCCCAAGCTAGCGGGAGTTTTAGGAATGAGCAGTTCTTC
TRBJ2-3	.	.	TRBV19	CASSIWAPTSTDTQYF	TGTGCCAGTAGTATTTGGGCCCCAACTAGCACAGATACGCAGTATTTT
TRBJ1-4	.	.	TRBV2	CASSDRGIEKLFF	TGTGCCAGCAGTGACAGGGGAATTGAAAAACTGTTTTTT
TRBJ2-5	.	.	TRBV7-9	CASTQNQETQYF	TGTGCCAGCACGCAGAACCAAGAGACCCAGTACTTC
TRBJ1-4	once	.	TRBV28	CASSLSGGLIEKLFF	TGTGCCAGCAGTTTGTCCGGCGGGCTGATTGAAAAACTGTTTTTT
TRBJ1-2	.	.	TRBV28	CASSLGGSYGYTF	TGTGCCAGCAGTTTAGGAGGGAGCTATGGCTACACCTTC
TRBJ2-5	.	.	TRBV5-1	CASSSQGETQYF	TGCGCCAGCAGCTCCCAGGGGGAGACCCAGTACTTC
TRBJ2-7	.	TRBD2	TRBV7-9	CASSLELAVTYEQYF	TGTGCCAGCAGCTTAGAACTAGCGGTGACCTACGAGCAGTACTTC
TRBJ2-3	.	.	TRBV27	CASGVVGGGPQYF	TGTGCCAGCGGGGTGGTGGGAGGAGGTCCGCAGTATTTT
TRBJ1-5	.	TRBD1	TRBV19	CASSIGGQGRPQHF	TGTGCCAGTAGTATTGGGGGACAGGGTAGGCCCCAGCATTTT
TRBJ1-1	.	.	TRBV12-3/TRBV12-4	CASSTTGGGEAFF	TGTGCCAGCAGTACTACCGGGGGGGGTGAAGCTTTCTTT
TRBJ1-2	.	.	TRBV7-2	CASSRDTANYGYTF	TGTGCCAGCAGCCGGGACACAGCTAACTATGGCTACACCTTC
TRBJ2-2	few	.	TRBV7-9	CASIGGANTGELFF	TGTGCCAGCATAGGAGGCGCGAACACCGGGGAGCTGTTTTTT
TRBJ1-5	.	.	TRBV5-1	CASRVGVNQPQHF	TGCGCCAGCAGAGTCGGGGTCAATCAGCCCCAGCATTTT
TRBJ2-7	.	.	TRBV28	CASTPRPRSEQYF	TGTGCCAGCACCCCGCGCCCTAGAAGCGAGCAGTACTTC